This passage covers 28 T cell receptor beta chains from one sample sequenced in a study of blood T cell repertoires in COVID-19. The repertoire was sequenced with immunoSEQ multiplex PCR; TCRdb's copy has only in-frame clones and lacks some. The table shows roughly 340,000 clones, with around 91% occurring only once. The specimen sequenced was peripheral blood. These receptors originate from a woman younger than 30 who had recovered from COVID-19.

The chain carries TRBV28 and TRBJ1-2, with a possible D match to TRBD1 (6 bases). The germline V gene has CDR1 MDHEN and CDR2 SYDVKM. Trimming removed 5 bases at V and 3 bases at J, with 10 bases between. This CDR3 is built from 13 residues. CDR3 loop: CASSPQGYYGYTF. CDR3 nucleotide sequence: TGTGCCAGCAGTCCACAGGGCTACTATGGCTACACCTTC.

The CDR3 spells CASSQVIVRGKPEAFF. Here the CDR3 DNA reads TGCGCCAGCAGCCAAGTAATCGTAAGGGGTAAGCCTGAAGCTTTCTTT. This chain connects TRBV4-1 to TRBJ1-1; a possible D gene is TRBD1 (5 bases). The CDR3 loop spans 16 amino acids. V shed 1 base and J shed 6 bases, with 18 bases lying between them. Germline V gene sequence: CDR1 MGHRA, CDR2 YSYEKL.

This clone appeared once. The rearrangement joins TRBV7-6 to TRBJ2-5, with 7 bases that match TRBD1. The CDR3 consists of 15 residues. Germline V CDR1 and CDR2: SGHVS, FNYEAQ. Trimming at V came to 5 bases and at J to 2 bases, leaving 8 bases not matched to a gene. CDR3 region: CASSPGQQLQETQYF. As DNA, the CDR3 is TGTGCCAGCAGCCCGGGACAGCAACTTCAAGAGACCCAGTACTTC.

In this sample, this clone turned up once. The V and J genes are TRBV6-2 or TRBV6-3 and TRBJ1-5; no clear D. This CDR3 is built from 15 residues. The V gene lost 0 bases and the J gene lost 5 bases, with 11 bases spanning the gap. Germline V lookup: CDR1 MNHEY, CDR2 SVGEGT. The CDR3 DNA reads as TGTGCCAGCAGTTACTCGCCGGTCTTAGATCAGCCCCAGCATTTT. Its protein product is CASSYSPVLDQPQHF.

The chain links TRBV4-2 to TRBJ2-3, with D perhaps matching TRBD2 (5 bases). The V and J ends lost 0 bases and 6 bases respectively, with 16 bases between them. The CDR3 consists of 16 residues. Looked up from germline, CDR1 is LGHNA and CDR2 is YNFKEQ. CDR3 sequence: CASSQDQSPSWDTQYF. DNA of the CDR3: TGTGCCAGCAGCCAAGATCAGTCCCCTAGCTGGGATACGCAGTATTTT.

For the CDR3, the DNA is TGTGCCAGCAGCTTAGCGCGAACTAGCGGGATATACAATGAGCAGTTCTTC. Encoded protein: CASSLARTSGIYNEQFF. The V and J genes are TRBV7-2 and TRBJ2-1, with TRBD2 matching over 10 bases. Germline-derived CDR1 and CDR2 are SGHTA and FQGNSA. The CDR3 is 17 amino acids. V lost 0 bases, J lost 4 bases, and 6 bases stayed unmatched. Filled out from reference TRBV7-2 and TRBJ2-1, the complete variable domain reads GAGVSQSPSNKVTEKGKDVELRCDPISGHTALYWYRQSLGQGLEFLIYFQGNSAPDKSGLPSDRFSAERTGGSVSTLTIQRTQQEDSAVYLCASSLARTSGIYNEQFFGPGTRLTVL.

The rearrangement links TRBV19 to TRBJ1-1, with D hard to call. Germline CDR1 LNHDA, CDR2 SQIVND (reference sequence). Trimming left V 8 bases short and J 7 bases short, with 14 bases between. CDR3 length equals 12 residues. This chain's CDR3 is CASSLGPFEAFF. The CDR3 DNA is TGTGCCAGTTCCCTTGGGCCCTTTGAAGCTTTCTTT.

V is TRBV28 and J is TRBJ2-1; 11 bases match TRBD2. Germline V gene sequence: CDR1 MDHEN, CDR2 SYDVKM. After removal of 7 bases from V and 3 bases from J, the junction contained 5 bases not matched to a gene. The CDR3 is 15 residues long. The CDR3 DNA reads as TGTGCCAGCACCAAAGGACTAGCGGGCTACAATGAGCAGTTCTTC. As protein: CASTKGLAGYNEQFF.

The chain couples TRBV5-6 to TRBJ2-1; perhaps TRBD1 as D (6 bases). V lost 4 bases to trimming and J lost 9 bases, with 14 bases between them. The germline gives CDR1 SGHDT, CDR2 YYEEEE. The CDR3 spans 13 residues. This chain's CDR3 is CASSAGPGVEQFF. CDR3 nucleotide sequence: TGTGCCAGCAGCGCCGGCCCAGGGGTTGAGCAGTTCTTC.

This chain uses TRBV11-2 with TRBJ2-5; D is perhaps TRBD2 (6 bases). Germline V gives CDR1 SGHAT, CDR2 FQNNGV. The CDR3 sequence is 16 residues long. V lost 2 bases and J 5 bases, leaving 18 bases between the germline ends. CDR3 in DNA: TGTGCCAGCAGCTTAATTGCTAGCCCCGCGGGGGAGACCCAGTACTTC. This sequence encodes CASSLIASPAGETQYF.

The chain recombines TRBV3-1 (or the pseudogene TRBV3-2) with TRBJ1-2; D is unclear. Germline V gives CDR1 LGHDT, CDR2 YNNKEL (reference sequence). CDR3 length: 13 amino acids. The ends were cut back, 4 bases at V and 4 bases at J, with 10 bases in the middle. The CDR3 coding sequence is TGTGCCAGCAGCCGGACTACAGTCTATGGCTACACCTTC. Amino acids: CASSRTTVYGYTF.

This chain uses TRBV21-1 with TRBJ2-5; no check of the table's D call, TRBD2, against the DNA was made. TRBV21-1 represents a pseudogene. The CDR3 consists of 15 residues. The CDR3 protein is CASSTGGRAGETQYF. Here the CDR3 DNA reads TGTGCCAGCAGCACTGGCGGGAGGGCCGGGGAGACCCAGTACTTC.

The CDR3, as DNA: TGTGCCAGCAGCCCTAGCGGTTATGACACAGATACGCAGTATTTT. This sequence encodes CASSPSGYDTDTQYF. The chain is built from TRBV11-3 and TRBJ2-3; 7 nucleotides align to TRBD2. Germline V gene sequence: CDR1 SGHNT, CDR2 YENEEA. The CDR3 totals 15 residues. With V trimmed by 5 bases and J by 2 bases, 7 bases remained unmatched. Full variable domain (missing parts from reference TRBV11-3 and TRBJ2-3): EAGVVQSPRYKIIEKKQPVAFWCNPISGHNTLYWYLQNLGQGPELLIRYENEEAVDDSQLPKDRFSAERLKGVDSTLKIQPAELGDSAVYLCASSPSGYDTDTQYFGPGTRLTVL.

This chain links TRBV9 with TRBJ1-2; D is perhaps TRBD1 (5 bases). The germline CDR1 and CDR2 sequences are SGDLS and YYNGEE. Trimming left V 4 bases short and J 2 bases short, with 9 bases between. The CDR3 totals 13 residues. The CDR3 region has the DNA TGTGCCAGCAGCCAGGGAGGGAACTATGGCTACACCTTC. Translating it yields CASSQGGNYGYTF.

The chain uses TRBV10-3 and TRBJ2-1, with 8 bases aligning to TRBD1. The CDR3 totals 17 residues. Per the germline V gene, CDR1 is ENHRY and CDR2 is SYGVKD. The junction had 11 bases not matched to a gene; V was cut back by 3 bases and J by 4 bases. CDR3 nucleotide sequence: TGTGCCATCAGTGATCGCCGGGCAGGGGGCGTTTACAATGAGCAGTTCTTC. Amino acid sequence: CAISDRRAGGVYNEQFF.

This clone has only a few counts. This chain's CDR3 is CASSFGTDRTGLNNSPLHF. CDR3 sequence (DNA): TGTGCCAGCAGTTTCGGGACAGATCGAACAGGATTAAATAATTCACCCCTCCACTTT. The chain joins TRBV28 to TRBJ1-6; 7 positions match TRBD1. The CDR3 runs 19 residues. CDR1 and CDR2 from the germline V gene are MDHEN and SYDVKM. Trimming cost V 3 bases and J 5 bases; bases outside gene matches: 16. The full variable domain, completed using reference TRBV28 and TRBJ1-6, is DVKVTQSSRYLVKRTGEKVFLECVQDMDHENMFWYRQDPGLGLRLIYFSYDVKMKEKGDIPEGYSVSREKKERFSLILESASTNQTSMYLCASSFGTDRTGLNNSPLHFGNGTRLTVT.

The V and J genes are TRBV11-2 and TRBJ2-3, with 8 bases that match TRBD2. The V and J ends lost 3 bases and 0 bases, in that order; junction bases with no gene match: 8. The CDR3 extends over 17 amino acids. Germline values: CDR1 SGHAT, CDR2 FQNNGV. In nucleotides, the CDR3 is TGTGCCAGCAGCTTCCGACTAGCGCTAACTAGCACAGATACGCAGTATTTT. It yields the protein CASSFRLALTSTDTQYF.

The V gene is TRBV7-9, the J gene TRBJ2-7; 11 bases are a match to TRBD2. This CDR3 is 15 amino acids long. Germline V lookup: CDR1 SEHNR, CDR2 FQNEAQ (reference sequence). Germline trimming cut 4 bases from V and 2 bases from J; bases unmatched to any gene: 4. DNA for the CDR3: TGTGCCAGCAGCTCCACTAGCGGGAGACCCTACGAGCAGTACGTC. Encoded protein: CASSSTSGRPYEQYV.

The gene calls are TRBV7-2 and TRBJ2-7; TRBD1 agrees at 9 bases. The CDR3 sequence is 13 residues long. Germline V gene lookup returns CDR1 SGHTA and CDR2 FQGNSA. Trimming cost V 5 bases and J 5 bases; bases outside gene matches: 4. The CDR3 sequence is CASSATGGHEQYV. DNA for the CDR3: TGTGCCAGCAGCGCAACAGGGGGCCACGAGCAGTACGTC.

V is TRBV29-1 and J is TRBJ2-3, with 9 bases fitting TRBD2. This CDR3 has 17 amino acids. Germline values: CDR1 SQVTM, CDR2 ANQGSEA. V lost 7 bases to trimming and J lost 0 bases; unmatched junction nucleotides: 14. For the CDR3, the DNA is TGCAGCGGGAGGGTGGCTAGCGGGAACCCTAGCACAGATACGCAGTATTTT. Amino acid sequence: CSGRVASGNPSTDTQYF.

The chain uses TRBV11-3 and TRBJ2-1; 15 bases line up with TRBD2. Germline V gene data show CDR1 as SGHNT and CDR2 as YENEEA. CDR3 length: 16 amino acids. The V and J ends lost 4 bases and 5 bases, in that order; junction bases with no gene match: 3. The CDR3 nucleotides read TGTGCCAGCAGCTCCTGGACTAGCGGGAGGGACAATGAGCAGTTCTTC. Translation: CASSSWTSGRDNEQFF.

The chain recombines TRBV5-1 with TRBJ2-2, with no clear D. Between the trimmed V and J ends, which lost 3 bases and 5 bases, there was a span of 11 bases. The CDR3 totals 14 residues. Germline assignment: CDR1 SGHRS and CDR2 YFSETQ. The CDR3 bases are TGCGCCAGCAGCTCGAGCCACCCAACCGGGGAGCTGTTTTTT. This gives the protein CASSSSHPTGELFF. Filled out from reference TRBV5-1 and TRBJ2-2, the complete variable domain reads KAGVTQTPRYLIKTRGQQVTLSCSPISGHRSVSWYQQTPGQGLQFLFEYFSETQRNKGNFPGRFSGRQFSNSRSEMNVSTLELGDSALYLCASSSSHPTGELFFGEGSRLTVL.

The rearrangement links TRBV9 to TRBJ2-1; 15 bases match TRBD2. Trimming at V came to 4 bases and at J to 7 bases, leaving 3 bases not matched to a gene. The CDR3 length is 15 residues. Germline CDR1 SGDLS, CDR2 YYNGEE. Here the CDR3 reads CASSFGTSGRNEQFF. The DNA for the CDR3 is TGTGCCAGCAGCTTCGGGACTAGCGGGAGGAATGAGCAGTTCTTC.

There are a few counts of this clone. DNA of the CDR3: TGTGCCAGCTCACCCTACAGGGGTCGTCAGCCCCAGCATTTT. It encodes CASSPYRGRQPQHF. This chain links TRBV18 with TRBJ1-5; the match to TRBD1 covers 7 bases. In germline, CDR1 is KGHSH, CDR2 LQKENI. The CDR3 loop spans 14 amino acids. V dropped 3 bases and J dropped 6; count of bases not matched to a gene: 5.

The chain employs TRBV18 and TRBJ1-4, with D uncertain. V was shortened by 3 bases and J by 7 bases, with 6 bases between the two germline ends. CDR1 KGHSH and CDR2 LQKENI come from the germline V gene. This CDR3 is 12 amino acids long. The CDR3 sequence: CASSPNSEKLFF. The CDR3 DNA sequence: TGTGCCAGCTCACCTAACTCTGAAAAACTGTTTTTT.

The DNA of the CDR3 is TGTGCCAGCTCACTTTGGGACAACTCCTACGAGCAGTACGTC. Its translation: CASSLWDNSYEQYV. The rearrangement links TRBV18 to TRBJ2-7, with D perhaps TRBD1 (6 bases). The CDR3 contains 14 residues. CDR1 KGHSH and CDR2 LQKENI come from the germline V gene. V gave up 4 bases and J gave up 0 bases, with 10 bases separating them.

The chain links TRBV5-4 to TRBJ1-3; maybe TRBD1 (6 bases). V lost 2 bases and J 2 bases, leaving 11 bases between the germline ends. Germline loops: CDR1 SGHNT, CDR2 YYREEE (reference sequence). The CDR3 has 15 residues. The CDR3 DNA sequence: TGTGCCAGCAGCTTTGGTGGGGGCCCTGGAAACACCATATATTTT. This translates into CASSFGGGPGNTIYF.

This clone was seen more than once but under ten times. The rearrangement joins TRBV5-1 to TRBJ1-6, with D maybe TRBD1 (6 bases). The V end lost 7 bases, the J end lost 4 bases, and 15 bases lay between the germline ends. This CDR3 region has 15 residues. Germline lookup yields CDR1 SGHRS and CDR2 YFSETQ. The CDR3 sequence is CASAMTQGYNSPLHF. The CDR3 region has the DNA TGCGCCAGCGCGATGACTCAGGGGTATAATTCACCCCTCCACTTT.